This T cell receptor beta chain emerged from a study of tumor-infiltrating lymphocytes in primary liver carcinoma. Study summary: The patient population consisted of men and women between 30 and 69 years of age.

V gave up 9 bases and J gave up 2 bases, with 7 bases separating them. This CDR3 is 11 amino acids long. cDNA specific to TCR beta was made from 500 ng of total RNA, with a constant-region primer employed for priming. Libraries covering TCR beta were generated through three nested multiplex PCR rounds (using a slightly modified ARM-PCR). Two initial PCR rounds of about 10 cycles each paired TRBV1-TRBV30 forward primers with a C-beta reverse primer. TCRdb independently ran MiXCR on the multiplex PCR reads; one entry per CDR3 protein. This table has over 95,000 distinct CDR3 sequences, around three quarters appearing once. Overall study results and limits: Tumor-blood pairs (like tumor-adjacent pairs) overlapped less than tumor region pairs did. Detection in all five tumor regions applied to only about 7-24% of top clones.

In regard to this clonotype: Its antigen is undetermined.

The source material, 20-30 mg of unsorted bulk tissue, was used to co-extract RNA and DNA. The specimen sequenced was liver tumor tissue from sampling region 5. Subset meaning: tumor region T5, tumor centre. The rearrangement joins TRBV12-3 or TRBV12-4 to TRBJ2-5, with D unresolved. This TCR derives from a woman in her sixties with primary liver carcinoma and hepatitis B virus infection. CDR3 sequence reads: CASRIQETQYF. The DNA for the CDR3 is TGTGCCAGTAGAATTCAAGAGACCCAGTACTTC.